This T cell receptor (beta chain) was profiled in a study of blood T cells in healthy people across ages. Study outcomes and limitations: Per million T cells, TCR beta diversity dropped about linearly as age rose. A strong correlation was seen between TCR beta diversity and naive T cell percentage. Among long-lived donors, naive CD4+ cells were more numerous and diversity higher than in aged donors.

Extraction of total RNA produced a minimum of 5.5 micrograms from each sample. Comment on this clonotype: Antigen unknown.

Germline V gene data show CDR1 as MNHEY and CDR2 as SMNVEV (reference sequence). Trimming removed 0 bases at V and 0 bases at J, with 9 bases between. The CDR3 has 15 amino acids. The use of a sample-barcoded 5' primer and a J-beta primer mix characterized a second PCR of roughly 6 to 11 cycles. TCRdb reprocessed the 5' RACE reads with MiXCR, giving one entry per CDR3 protein. The data contain 800,000 or so distinct CDR3 sequences, approximately 59% of them singletons. This chain joins TRBV27 and TRBJ2-7, with D perhaps matching TRBD1 (5 bases). The TCR sequence derives from a man under 40 in good health. Material for sequencing was blood. The CDR3 protein is CASSLSGQFSYEQYF. The CDR3 DNA is TGTGCCAGCAGTTTATCGGGGCAGTTCTCCTACGAGCAGTACTTC.